The TCR beta chain under discussion was sequenced for a study of T cells in localized non-small cell lung cancer. Whole-study results and caveats: With higher T cell density in blood came longer overall survival. Uninvolved adjacent lung had more T cell clonality than any other tissue, topping tumor. One tumor region alone was sequenced, and heterogeneity therefore remains possible.

Data came from immunoSEQ multiplex PCR; TCRdb stores just in-frame clones and leaves some out. The sample holds approximately 30,000 clones, 85% to 90% seen once. As concerns this clone: Its target is not known.

The CDR3 extends over 13 amino acids. The germline gives CDR1 MDHEN, CDR2 SYDVKM. V gave up 4 bases and J gave up 2 bases, with 9 bases separating them. This chain links TRBV28 with TRBJ2-7; D may be TRBD1 (5 bases). The source of this sequence is a woman aged 18-50 years with stage I lung adenocarcinoma. The starting material was peripheral blood, obtained before any cancer treatment. The CDR3 spells CASSSDRPYEQYF. CDR3 coding DNA: TGTGCCAGCAGTTCTGACAGACCCTACGAGCAGTACTTC.